The rows below give T cell receptor beta chains drawn from one sample of a study of CD8+ T cells in alopecia areata. Clones were sequenced by immunoSEQ multiplex PCR, and TCRdb holds only the in-frame ones, with some missing. In the table there are some 96,000 clones, more than 55% of which are singletons. The sequencing here drew on CD8+ T cells sorted from blood, taken at week 4, from a patient treated with tofacitinib. The receptors stem from a human donor with alopecia areata. CDR3s include the opening cysteine and the closing phenylalanine or tryptophan. D genes are given only for firm matches. Clone size is shown for a subset of rows, as once, few, many or a class of expanded clone.

TRBV4-3	TRBD1	-	TRBJ2-1	TGCGCCAGCAGCCAAGTCGGGACAGGGGTAGAGCAGTTCTTC	CASSQVGTGVEQFF
TRBV9	-	-	TRBJ2-1	TGTGCCAGCAGCGTAGTAACTAGCAGTAAAGAGCAGTTCTTC	CASSVVTSSKEQFF
TRBV5-6	TRBD1	-	TRBJ1-6	TGTGCCAGCAGCTTGGACAGGGGAGACTACTCACCCCTCCACTTT	CASSLDRGDYSPLHF
TRBV5-1	-	-	TRBJ2-5	TGCGCCAGCAGCTTCCCCGCCCAGGAGACCCAGTACTTC	CASSFPAQETQYF
TRBV19	TRBD1	-	TRBJ2-6	TGTGCCAGTAGCCTTGGGACAGTCTCTGGGGCCAACGTCCTGACTTTC	CASSLGTVSGANVLTF
TRBV29-1	TRBD2	-	TRBJ2-1	TGCAGCGTTGAAGCGGGGACTAGCGGGGGGATGCCCTCCTACAATGAGCAGTTCTTC	CSVEAGTSGGMPSYNEQFF
TRBV29-1	TRBD1	few	TRBJ2-2	TGCAGCGCGATAGACAGGGGTGATTCCGGGGAGCTGTTTTTT	CSAIDRGDSGELFF
TRBV14	-	-	TRBJ2-7	TGTGCCAGCAGCCCTAGGACAGACTCCTACGAGCAGTACTTC	CASSPRTDSYEQYF
TRBV7-3	TRBD2	-	TRBJ2-1	TGTGCCAGCAGCCCCGATGGGGGAGCGGGGGTCAATGAGCAGTTCTTC	CASSPDGGAGVNEQFF
TRBV30	-	once	TRBJ2-1	TGTGCCTGGAGTTCTATGGAGTCTGGACAGTCCTACAATGAGCAGTTCTTC	CAWSSMESGQSYNEQFF
TRBV7-6	-	-	TRBJ2-3	TGTGCCAGCAGCTTAGCATCAGATTCGCCAGATACGCAGTATTTT	CASSLASDSPDTQYF
TRBV5-6	TRBD1	-	TRBJ1-5	TGTGCCAGCAGCAGGGGACAGGGGGCAAGTCAGCCCCAGCATTTT	CASSRGQGASQPQHF
TRBV9	-	once	TRBJ2-1	TGTGCCAGCAGCCCTGGACAGTTCTTTCACAATGAGCAGTTCTTC	CASSPGQFFHNEQFF
TRBV7-3	TRBD2	few	TRBJ2-3	TGTGCCAGCAGCTTAGCTCCTAGCGGGAGAAAGTATTTT	CASSLAPSGRKYF
TRBV25-1	-	-	TRBJ2-3	TGTGCCAGCAGTGAGGGAGGAGATACGCAGTATTTT	CASSEGGDTQYF
TRBV27	TRBD1	-	TRBJ1-2	TGTGCCAGCAGTTTTACAGGGGCTGGGGGTGTCTATGGCTACACCTTC	CASSFTGAGGVYGYTF
TRBV4-3	-	-	TRBJ2-7	TGCGCCAGCAGCCAAGCCCGGGACTACGAGCAGTACTTC	CASSQARDYEQYF
TRBV4-2	-	-	TRBJ1-5	TGTGCCAGCAGCTTGATGTCGGGTTGGGATAGCAATCAGCCCCAGCATTTT	CASSLMSGWDSNQPQHF
TRBV29-1	-	-	TRBJ2-7	TGCAGCGTTGCGACGGGGGGCAGGTACGAGCAGTACTTC	CSVATGGRYEQYF
TRBV19	-	-	TRBJ2-5	TGTGCCACAAGCGAGCGTTGGAGTCAGGAGACCCAGTACTTC	CATSERWSQETQYF
TRBV29-1	TRBD2	-	TRBJ2-3	TGCAGCGTTGAACTGGCGGGGGATGCCACAGATACGCAGTATTTT	CSVELAGDATDTQYF
TRBV27	TRBD2	-	TRBJ2-7	TGTGCCAGCAGTTTGGGACTAGCGGGATCCGAGCAGTACTTC	CASSLGLAGSEQYF
TRBV4-1	-	-	TRBJ2-1	TGCGCCAGCAGCCAAGATTTGGGACTTAGCTCCTACAATGAGCAGTTCTTC	CASSQDLGLSSYNEQFF
TRBV29-1	TRBD1	few	TRBJ1-2	TGCAGCGTTGACGGTACAGGGGGCAACTATGGCTACACCTTC	CSVDGTGGNYGYTF
TRBV5-6	-	-	TRBJ1-1	TGTGCCAGCAGGACCGACTCGGGGGTGGACACTGAAGCTTTCTTT	CASRTDSGVDTEAFF
TRBV10-3	TRBD2	-	TRBJ2-1	TGTGCCATCAGTGAGTGGGGTGGGACTAGCGGGAGCTCCTACAATGAGCAGTTCTTC	CAISEWGGTSGSSYNEQFF
TRBV7-9	-	-	TRBJ2-5	TGTGCCAGCAGCTTAGAGGCGACTATTCAAGAGACCCAGTACTTC	CASSLEATIQETQYF
TRBV7-2	-	-	TRBJ2-5	TGTGCCAGCAGCTTAGTCCGGGTAGCGAGACAACAAGAGACCCAGTACTTC	CASSLVRVARQQETQYF
TRBV10-3	-	-	TRBJ2-5	TGTGCCATCAGCCCCGGGGAGAACCAAGAGACCCAGTACTTC	CAISPGENQETQYF
TRBV9	-	-	TRBJ1-2	TGTGCCAGCAGGACGGACAGCAGCTATGGCTACACCTTC	CASRTDSSYGYTF
TRBV7-9	-	-	TRBJ2-7	TGTGCCAGCAGCTTACAGGGCAGGGGCGAGTCCAGCGAGCAGTACTTC	CASSLQGRGESSEQYF